Listed here are 28 T cell receptor beta chains from one sample, sequenced in a study of blood T cell repertoires in COVID-19. Generated by immunoSEQ multiplex PCR, the TCRdb table keeps only in-frame clones and is missing some. The data show around 280,000 clones, with about 90% seen just once and approximately 2% held by the top ten. The sample comprised peripheral blood. The receptors come from a woman aged 30 to 39 who had recovered from COVID-19.

The J gene is TRBJ1-2, the V gene TRBV9; D perhaps matches TRBD1 (6 bases). Trimming left V 1 base short and J 6 bases short, with 10 bases between. CDR3 length equals 13 residues. Germline assignment: CDR1 SGDLS and CDR2 YYNGEE. The CDR3 protein is CASSVHYRDGYTF. CDR3 in DNA: TGTGCCAGCAGCGTACATTACAGGGATGGCTACACCTTC.

The chain uses TRBV9 and TRBJ2-3; 7 bases map to TRBD2. V trimming: 3 bases; J trimming: 0 bases; junction bases outside the gene matches: 4. This CDR3 has 15 amino acids. From germline, CDR1 is SGDLS and CDR2 YYNGEE. CDR3 sequence reads: CASSATSRSTDTQYF. CDR3 bases: TGTGCCAGCAGCGCGACTAGCCGGAGCACAGATACGCAGTATTTT.

V usage is TRBV4-1 and J usage is TRBJ2-5; 12 bases map to TRBD2. Germline assignment: CDR1 MGHRA and CDR2 YSYEKL. The CDR3 has 17 residues. With 2 bases clipped from V and 5 bases from J, the junction kept 9 bases outside the gene matches. The chain's CDR3 is CASSQLAGGIGRETQYF. The CDR3, as DNA: TGCGCCAGCAGCCAACTAGCGGGGGGGATTGGCCGCGAGACCCAGTACTTC.

The J gene is TRBJ2-7, the V gene TRBV2; TRBD1 matches 9 bases. This CDR3 contains 13 residues. From germline, CDR1 is SNHLY and CDR2 FYNNEI. V lost 8 bases and J lost 3; bases outside the gene matches: 5. CDR3 sequence: CASGPTGGYEQYF. CDR3 in DNA: TGTGCCAGCGGACCGACAGGGGGCTACGAGCAGTACTTC.

This clone was seen a single time. J is TRBJ1-2 and V is TRBV28, with D maybe TRBD1 (5 bases). Germline lookup yields CDR1 MDHEN and CDR2 SYDVKM. The CDR3 is 13 amino acids. V gave up 6 bases and J gave up 3 bases, with 11 bases separating them. CDR3 in amino acids: CASSQRGDYGYTF. The DNA for the CDR3 is TGTGCCAGCAGCCAGCGGGGGGACTATGGCTACACCTTC.

The chain joins TRBV19 to TRBJ1-4; D is possibly TRBD1 (5 bases). This CDR3 contains 12 residues. Germline loops: CDR1 LNHDA, CDR2 SQIVND (reference sequence). The CDR3 sequence: CATQGPWEKLFF. CDR3 coding DNA: TGTGCTACTCAGGGCCCCTGGGAAAAACTGTTTTTT.

V usage is TRBV6-2 or TRBV6-3 and J usage is TRBJ1-2; D gene uncertain. The V end lost 5 bases, the J end lost 3 bases, and 13 bases lay between the germline ends. CDR3 size: 14 residues. Germline V lookup: CDR1 MNHEY, CDR2 SVGEGT. As DNA, the CDR3 is TGTGCCAGCAGTGCCATACAGAGGGACTATGGCTACACCTTC. Translation gives CASSAIQRDYGYTF.

This clone was recorded once. This sequence joins TRBV19 and TRBJ2-5, with 8 bases aligning to TRBD2. The CDR3 runs to 15 residues. The germline V gene encodes CDR1 LNHDA and CDR2 SQIVND (reference sequence). V gave up 5 bases and J gave up 9 bases; unmatched junction bases: 14. CDR3 residues: CASSEPGLVAGAQYF. DNA of the CDR3: TGTGCCAGTAGTGAACCGGGACTAGTAGCCGGAGCCCAGTACTTC.

The chain combines TRBV5-4 with TRBJ1-1; D is unclear. CDR1 is SGHNT and CDR2 is YYREEE in the germline V gene (reference sequence). This CDR3 has 14 amino acids. Deletions cut 0 bases from V and 7 bases from J, with 13 bases between. CDR3 sequence reads: CASSLEGIRGEAFF. CDR3 bases: TGTGCCAGCAGCTTGGAAGGGATCCGGGGTGAAGCTTTCTTT. Looking up the rest from reference TRBV5-4 and TRBJ1-1 gives the full variable domain: ETGVTQSPTHLIKTRGQQVTLRCSSQSGHNTVSWYQQALGQGPQFIFQYYREEENGRGNFPPRFSGLQFPNYSSELNVNALELDDSALYLCASSLEGIRGEAFFGQGTRLTVV.

The gene calls are TRBV7-3 and TRBJ2-7, with D possibly being TRBD2 (5 bases). Germline V gives CDR1 SGHTA, CDR2 FQGTGA. This CDR3 is built from 12 residues. The germline V and J ends were trimmed by 7 bases and 5 bases, with 12 bases remaining between them. In nucleotides, the CDR3 is TGTGCCAGCACGGACTCCGGAGACGAGCAGTACTTC. Translation gives CASTDSGDEQYF.

V is TRBV2 and J is TRBJ1-6, with TRBD1 identical over 8 bases. CDR3 length: 12 amino acids. V was pared by 8 bases and J by 7 bases, with 1 base of the junction left unmatched. The germline V gene encodes CDR1 SNHLY and CDR2 FYNNEI. DNA for the CDR3: TGTGCCAGCGGGACAGGAAATTCACCCCTCCACTTT. Translation: CASGTGNSPLHF.

This clone showed up just once. The chain's CDR3 is CASSGGSPEGVSYEQYF. DNA of the CDR3: TGCGCCAGCAGCGGCGGGAGCCCCGAAGGGGTAAGCTACGAGCAGTACTTC. The chain recombines TRBV5-1 with TRBJ2-7; 7 bases are shared with TRBD2. Germline V gene sequence: CDR1 SGHRS, CDR2 YFSETQ. The CDR3 has 17 amino acids. V lost 4 bases to trimming and J lost 3 bases; unmatched junction nucleotides: 16. The complete variable domain, with remaining parts taken from reference TRBV5-1 and TRBJ2-7, reads KAGVTQTPRYLIKTRGQQVTLSCSPISGHRSVSWYQQTPGQGLQFLFEYFSETQRNKGNFPGRFSGRQFSNSRSEMNVSTLELGDSALYLCASSGGSPEGVSYEQYFGPGTRLTVT.

The chain recombines TRBV3-1 (or the pseudogene TRBV3-2) with TRBJ2-1, with D maybe TRBD2 (6 bases). V was cut by 0 bases and J by 7 bases, with 13 bases left in between. This CDR3 has 15 amino acids. Germline lookup yields CDR1 LGHDT and CDR2 YNNKEL (reference sequence). The CDR3 sequence is CASSQDGGFGNEQFF. In DNA, the CDR3 is TGTGCCAGCAGCCAAGACGGGGGATTCGGAAATGAGCAGTTCTTC.

The chain employs TRBV6-5 and TRBJ1-1; a weak D match, TRBD1 (6 bases). This CDR3 contains 14 residues. The ends were cut back, 5 bases at V and 1 base at J, with 11 bases in the middle. Germline V gene data show CDR1 as MNHEY and CDR2 as SVGAGI. The DNA of the CDR3 is TGTGCCAGCAGTACCTTACAGGGGAACACTGAAGCTTTCTTT. As protein: CASSTLQGNTEAFF.

This rearrangement joins TRBV5-5 to TRBJ2-1, with 7 bases fitting TRBD1. The CDR3 spans 14 residues. The V gene's germline CDR1 is SGHKS and CDR2 YYEKEE (reference sequence). V lost 2 bases to trimming and J lost 6 bases; unmatched junction nucleotides: 5. CDR3 loop: CASSLPGQPNEQFF. CDR3 nucleotide sequence: TGTGCCAGCAGCTTACCGGGACAGCCCAATGAGCAGTTCTTC.

The J gene is TRBJ2-1, the V gene TRBV19; D may be TRBD2 (5 bases). The CDR3 totals 15 residues. The V gene lost 4 bases and the J gene lost 0 bases, with 10 bases spanning the gap. From germline, CDR1 is LNHDA and CDR2 SQIVND (reference sequence). DNA for the CDR3: TGTGCCAGTAGTACTGGACTCAGCTCCTACAATGAGCAGTTCTTC. This sequence encodes CASSTGLSSYNEQFF.

This CDR3 reads CASTGGVGLYEQYF. CDR3 nucleotide sequence: TGTGCCAGTACCGGGGGGGTCGGACTCTACGAGCAGTACTTC. The rearrangement links TRBV19 to TRBJ2-7, with 8 positions matching TRBD2. The CDR3 runs to 14 residues. V was pared by 7 bases and J by 3 bases, with 8 bases of the junction left unmatched. Germline assignment: CDR1 LNHDA and CDR2 SQIVND (reference sequence).

With regard to this clone: The junction departs from the called germline gene at one end, perhaps through a read error. The chain uses TRBV28 and TRBJ1-4, with D perhaps matching TRBD1 (6 bases). This CDR3 comprises 13 residues. Germline assignment: CDR1 MDHEN and CDR2 SYDVKM. CDR3 protein: CTSTSTGYEKLFF. For the CDR3, the DNA is TGTACCAGCACCTCTACAGGGTATGAAAAACTGTTTTTT. The entire variable domain, with the rest obtained from reference TRBV28 and TRBJ1-4, is as follows: DVKVTQSSRYLVKRTGEKVFLECVQDMDHENMFWYRQDPGLGLRLIYFSYDVKMKEKGDIPEGYSVSREKKERFSLILESASTNQTSMYLCTSTSTGYEKLFFGSGTQLSVL.

The chain combines TRBV5-4 with TRBJ1-1; 7 bases match TRBD1. Germline CDR1 SGHNT, CDR2 YYREEE (reference sequence). The junction had 6 bases not matched to a gene; V was cut back by 4 bases and J by 6 bases. This CDR3 comprises 13 residues. The CDR3 coding sequence is TGTGCCAGCAGCGAGAGACAGGGCCCTGAAGCTTTCTTT. This translates into CASSERQGPEAFF.

The chain couples TRBV6-2 or TRBV6-3 to TRBJ1-2; 8 positions agree with TRBD1. The CDR3 extends over 15 amino acids. Per germline, CDR1 MNHEY and CDR2 SVGEGT. V shed 6 bases and J 4 bases; nucleotides not matched to a gene: 10. CDR3 bases: TGTGCCAGCAGCCCCAGACAGGGGACTTCCTATGGCTACACCTTC. This translates into CASSPRQGTSYGYTF.

This chain connects TRBV27 to TRBJ2-4; 12 bases agree with TRBD2. The V gene end was trimmed by 8 bases and the J gene end by 8 bases; junction bases not matched to a gene: 10. There are 15 residues in the CDR3. CDR1 is MNHEY, CDR2 SMNVEV, per germline (reference sequence). Here the CDR3 DNA reads TGTGCCAGCTCAGGAGGACTAGCGGGAATAGACATTCAGTACTTC. Protein sequence: CASSGGLAGIDIQYF.

V and J are TRBV5-4 and TRBJ1-1, with 9 bases identical to TRBD1. This CDR3 spans 16 amino acids. Germline CDR1 is SGHNT and CDR2 is YYREEE (reference sequence). With V trimmed by 2 bases and J by 7 bases, 12 bases remained unmatched. For the CDR3, the DNA is TGTGCCAGCAGCTTAGACGGGACAGGGTATAGAAGTGAAGCTTTCTTT. Encoded protein: CASSLDGTGYRSEAFF. Full variable domain (outside the CDR3, taken from reference TRBV5-4 and TRBJ1-1): ETGVTQSPTHLIKTRGQQVTLRCSSQSGHNTVSWYQQALGQGPQFIFQYYREEENGRGNFPPRFSGLQFPNYSSELNVNALELDDSALYLCASSLDGTGYRSEAFFGQGTRLTVV.

In its sample, this clone was seen once. The CDR3 loop reads CASSLYLAGGYEQYF. CDR3 DNA sequence: TGTGCCAGCAGCTTATATCTAGCGGGGGGGTACGAGCAGTACTTC. The V and J genes are TRBV7-2 and TRBJ2-7; 12 nucleotides align to TRBD2. Germline V gene sequence: CDR1 SGHTA, CDR2 FQGNSA. The CDR3 extends over 15 amino acids. V dropped 2 bases and J dropped 4; count of bases not matched to a gene: 3. The full variable domain, with the rest looked up from reference TRBV7-2 and TRBJ2-7, is GAGVSQSPSNKVTEKGKDVELRCDPISGHTALYWYRQSLGQGLEFLIYFQGNSAPDKSGLPSDRFSAERTGGSVSTLTIQRTQQEDSAVYLCASSLYLAGGYEQYFGPGTRLTVT.

The CDR3: CASSFRPGTGGMGEQYF. CDR3 coding DNA: TGTGCCAGCAGCTTTCGCCCCGGGACAGGGGGCATGGGGGAGCAGTACTTC. The V gene is TRBV7-2, the J gene TRBJ2-7, with 12 bases aligning to TRBD1. The trim removed 3 bases at V and 7 bases at J, leaving 13 bases unmatched. The CDR3 has 17 residues. Germline CDR1 is SGHTA and CDR2 is FQGNSA. The whole variable domain, filled in from reference TRBV7-2 and TRBJ2-7, reads GAGVSQSPSNKVTEKGKDVELRCDPISGHTALYWYRQSLGQGLEFLIYFQGNSAPDKSGLPSDRFSAERTGGSVSTLTIQRTQQEDSAVYLCASSFRPGTGGMGEQYFGPGTRLTVT.

V usage is TRBV5-1 and J usage is TRBJ1-2; a weak D match, TRBD1 (6 bases). V lost 4 bases and J 5 bases, leaving 18 bases between the germline ends. This CDR3 has 15 amino acids. From germline, CDR1 is SGHRS and CDR2 YFSETQ. CDR3 DNA: TGCGCCAGCAGCGATCGGGGGGACACGGTATATGGCTACACCTTC. Residues: CASSDRGDTVYGYTF.

V and J are TRBV19 and TRBJ2-6; no clear D. V was pared by 1 base and J by 0 bases, with 7 bases between. In germline, CDR1 is LNHDA, CDR2 SQIVND (reference sequence). The CDR3 is 16 residues long. CDR3 DNA sequence: TGTGCCAGTAGTATAGGCGTATACTCTGGGGCCAACGTCCTGACTTTC. Protein sequence: CASSIGVYSGANVLTF.

The V and J genes are TRBV3-1 (or the pseudogene TRBV3-2) and TRBJ1-6, with D maybe TRBD1 (5 bases). The ends were cut back, 3 bases at V and 14 bases at J, with 14 bases in the middle. This CDR3 region has 13 residues. Germline V gene sequence: CDR1 LGHDT, CDR2 YNNKEL (reference sequence). CDR3: CASSQQQGFTLHF. Here the CDR3 DNA reads TGTGCCAGCAGCCAGCAGCAGGGTTTTACCCTCCACTTT.

The rearrangement uses TRBV5-8 and TRBJ1-1, with a tentative D call TRBD1 (5 bases). The V gene lost 4 bases and the J gene lost 6 bases, with 19 bases spanning the gap. The germline CDR1 and CDR2 sequences are SGHTS and YDEGEE. This CDR3 contains 15 residues. This chain's CDR3 is CASSPRGTGGAEAFF. CDR3 nucleotides: TGTGCCAGCAGCCCGCGGGGGACGGGGGGAGCTGAAGCTTTCTTT.